This TCR beta chain was recorded in a study of blood T cell repertoires in COVID-19. Authors' analysis steps: Amplification with reference gene primers provided the estimates of nucleated cell counts. The repertoire was sequenced with immunoSEQ multiplex PCR; TCRdb's copy has only in-frame clones and lacks some. The DNA gave D and trimming, while V, J and clone size come from that table. The profile shows more than 80,000 clones, about 70% of them singletons. Germline V gene sequence: CDR1 MDHEN, CDR2 SYDVKM. V was pared by 6 bases and J by 1 base, with 14 bases between. This CDR3 spans 15 amino acids.

The TCR was taken from a woman in her fifties or sixties in a cohort sampled during active or convalescent COVID-19. This sequence joins TRBV28 and TRBJ2-3, with a possible D match to TRBD1 (5 bases). Sequencing was carried out using peripheral blood. The CDR3 here is CASSPQASGTDTQYF. Here the CDR3 DNA reads TGTGCCAGCAGCCCACAGGCGTCTGGCACAGATACGCAGTATTTT.